These T cell receptor beta chains were read from a single sample in a study of T-cell memory formation after mild COVID-19. Each CDR3 protein gets one entry after TCRdb re-called the 5' RACE reads with MiXCR. Found here are fewer than 200,000 distinct CDR3 sequences, roughly 23% of them singletons; the top ten hold more than 20%. Sequencing was done on a sample of PBMCs or a T cell subset sorted from them (not recorded which). The receptor source for this set is an adult woman who had mild COVID-19 (a few samples of this study predate the infection). Cell type and time point are not known. The conserved cysteine and the conserved F or W are not part of the CDR3 here. Each record gives: V gene, J gene, CDR3 protein.

V gene: TRBV7-9
J gene: TRBJ2-5
CDR3 protein: ASSFGQGGETQY

V gene: TRBV5-5
J gene: TRBJ2-7
CDR3 protein: ASSPVEGQVFNEQY

V gene: TRBV19
J gene: TRBJ1-1
CDR3 protein: ASSILAGTGEAF

V gene: TRBV4-3
J gene: TRBJ2-1
CDR3 protein: ASSQVSGGPYNEQF

V gene: TRBV7-3
J gene: TRBJ2-1
CDR3 protein: ASSSSPGDSYNEQF

V gene: TRBV29-1
J gene: TRBJ2-2
CDR3 protein: SVGDRGSRELF

V gene: TRBV9
J gene: TRBJ2-1
CDR3 protein: ASSLRPGLAAYNEQF

V gene: TRBV24-1
J gene: TRBJ2-1
CDR3 protein: ATSSGLEQF

V gene: TRBV6-2/TRBV6-3
J gene: TRBJ1-1
CDR3 protein: ASELGGFEDVEAF

V gene: TRBV9
J gene: TRBJ1-3
CDR3 protein: ATYPAGQSSGNTIY

V gene: TRBV7-6
J gene: TRBJ2-1
CDR3 protein: ASSPRHNEQF

V gene: TRBV3-1
J gene: TRBJ1-2
CDR3 protein: ASSQAGLDYGYT

V gene: TRBV20-1
J gene: TRBJ1-1
CDR3 protein: SARGGQSYTEAF

V gene: TRBV7-9
J gene: TRBJ2-7
CDR3 protein: ASSLGVESSYEQY

V gene: TRBV15
J gene: TRBJ2-5
CDR3 protein: ATSRGFAGQETQY

V gene: TRBV9
J gene: TRBJ2-4
CDR3 protein: ASSVDSVLY

V gene: TRBV5-1
J gene: TRBJ2-7
CDR3 protein: ASSFFQPSLYEQY

V gene: TRBV7-9
J gene: TRBJ2-7
CDR3 protein: ASSSNGDRVRHEQY

V gene: TRBV3-1
J gene: TRBJ2-1
CDR3 protein: ASSQALAGDYEQF

V gene: TRBV30
J gene: TRBJ2-2
CDR3 protein: AWNSGRAGELF

V gene: TRBV15
J gene: TRBJ1-5
CDR3 protein: ATSREAEGGMGQPQH

V gene: TRBV4-2
J gene: TRBJ2-7
CDR3 protein: ASSPGLGTYYEQY

V gene: TRBV5-1
J gene: TRBJ2-7
CDR3 protein: ASSTGHSYEQY

V gene: TRBV7-9
J gene: TRBJ2-3
CDR3 protein: ASSPRDGRVDTQY

V gene: TRBV20-1
J gene: TRBJ2-1
CDR3 protein: SARDGLAHTPGNEQF

V gene: TRBV27
J gene: TRBJ2-7
CDR3 protein: ASSPSHTYEQY

V gene: TRBV20-1
J gene: TRBJ2-1
CDR3 protein: SPGLGYEQF

V gene: TRBV6-5
J gene: TRBJ2-1
CDR3 protein: ASSRTSGGAVYNEQF

V gene: TRBV4-3
J gene: TRBJ2-7
CDR3 protein: ASSQEEGTGTASYEQY

V gene: TRBV29-1
J gene: TRBJ1-1
CDR3 protein: SDGQLMNTEAF

V gene: TRBV4-3
J gene: TRBJ2-2
CDR3 protein: ASSQGTSLTGELF

V gene: TRBV30
J gene: TRBJ2-1
CDR3 protein: AWSAGTGVNEQF

V gene: TRBV19
J gene: TRBJ1-2
CDR3 protein: ASMQGAAGYT

V gene: TRBV12-3/TRBV12-4
J gene: TRBJ1-2
CDR3 protein: ASSLAGQGASGGYT

V gene: TRBV7-9
J gene: TRBJ2-2
CDR3 protein: ASSLGWTGSPGELF

V gene: TRBV7-3
J gene: TRBJ2-1
CDR3 protein: ASSLGTSGRDEQF

V gene: TRBV6-5
J gene: TRBJ1-1
CDR3 protein: ASSYSIAGEGTEAF